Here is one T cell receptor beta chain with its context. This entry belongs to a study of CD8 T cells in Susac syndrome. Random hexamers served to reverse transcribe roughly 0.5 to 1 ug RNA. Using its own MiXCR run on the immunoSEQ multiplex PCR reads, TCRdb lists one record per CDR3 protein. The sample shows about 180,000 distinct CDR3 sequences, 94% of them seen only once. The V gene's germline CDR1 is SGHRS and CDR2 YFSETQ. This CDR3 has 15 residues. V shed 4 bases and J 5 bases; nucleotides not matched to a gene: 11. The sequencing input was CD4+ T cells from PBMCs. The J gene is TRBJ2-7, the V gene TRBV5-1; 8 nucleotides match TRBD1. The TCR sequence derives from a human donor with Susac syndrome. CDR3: CASSIQGVKMDEQYF. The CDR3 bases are TGCGCCAGCAGCATACAGGGGGTCAAGATGGACGAGCAGTACTTC.